The 25 T cell receptor beta chains below were found in one sample sequenced in a study of blood T cell repertoires in COVID-19. Clones were read by immunoSEQ multiplex PCR, and TCRdb kept only the in-frame ones, dropping some. The sample yields 180,000 or so clones, more than 65% seen once. The sample taken for sequencing was PBMCs or T cells enriched from blood (not recorded which). Source of these receptors: a man aged 50 or older who had recovered from COVID-19.

J is TRBJ2-5 and V is TRBV5-1, with D perhaps TRBD2 (6 bases). Germline V lookup: CDR1 SGHRS, CDR2 YFSETQ. V was shortened by 4 bases and J by 4 bases, with 17 bases between the two germline ends. The CDR3 covers 15 residues. This chain's CDR3 is CASSLGGLEGETQYF. Here the CDR3 DNA reads TGCGCCAGCAGCCTAGGAGGGTTGGAAGGAGAGACCCAGTACTTC.

This rearrangement joins TRBV29-1 to TRBJ2-3; unclear D gene. The V gene lost 6 bases and the J gene lost 4 bases, with 8 bases spanning the gap. CDR1 is SQVTM, CDR2 ANQGSEA, per germline. The CDR3 is 11 amino acids. The CDR3 region is CSVVVADTQYF. Here the CDR3 DNA reads TGCAGCGTCGTAGTAGCAGATACGCAGTATTTT.

The J gene is TRBJ1-2, the V gene TRBV5-4; D gene unclear. The CDR3 contains 14 residues. Per the germline V gene, CDR1 is SGHNT and CDR2 is YYREEE (reference sequence). The V end was cut by 4 bases, the J end by 1 base, with 11 bases between. The CDR3 is CASSPRGVNYGYTF. The CDR3 region has the DNA TGTGCCAGCAGCCCACGGGGTGTTAACTATGGCTACACCTTC.

The table lists this clone with a few counts. The genes are TRBV15 and TRBJ2-1; no clear D gene. The CDR3 spans 13 residues. The V end was cut by 6 bases, the J end by 0 bases, with 6 bases between. Germline CDR1 is LNHNV and CDR2 is YYDKDF (reference sequence). CDR3 sequence reads: CATSRSSYNEQFF. As DNA, the CDR3 is TGTGCCACCAGTAGGAGCTCCTACAATGAGCAGTTCTTC.

This clone was found once. The rearrangement joins TRBV4-1 to TRBJ1-1; 9 bases are shared with TRBD1. Trimming took 3 bases from V and 4 from J; bases not matched to a gene: 9. Germline V CDR1 and CDR2: MGHRA, YSYEKL. The CDR3 runs to 16 residues. The CDR3 is CASSQPGQGFGTEAFF. CDR3 in DNA: TGCGCCAGCAGCCAGCCTGGACAGGGGTTTGGCACTGAAGCTTTCTTT.

The chain couples TRBV27 to TRBJ1-4; D call uncertain. The CDR3 extends over 14 amino acids. Between the trimmed V and J ends, which lost 3 bases and 5 bases, there was a span of 10 bases. Germline assignment: CDR1 MNHEY and CDR2 SMNVEV (reference sequence). The CDR3 spells CASSFAGSNEKLFF. As DNA, the CDR3 is TGTGCCAGCAGTTTTGCCGGGTCAAATGAAAAACTGTTTTTT.

This chain joins TRBV6-5 and TRBJ2-7; D is perhaps TRBD1 (6 bases). The CDR3 extends over 14 amino acids. The ends were cut back, 5 bases at V and 0 bases at J, with 11 bases in the middle. CDR1 is MNHEY, CDR2 SVGAGI, per germline. The CDR3 protein is CASSRQGHSYEQYF. CDR3 sequence (DNA): TGTGCCAGCAGTCGTCAGGGGCACTCCTACGAGCAGTACTTC.

The rearrangement links TRBV19 to TRBJ2-1; D may be TRBD1 (6 bases). Germline V CDR1 and CDR2: LNHDA, SQIVND (reference sequence). The CDR3 is 18 amino acids. The germline V and J ends were trimmed by 6 bases and 5 bases, with 26 bases remaining between them. CDR3 sequence: CASSDLRLGRGHNNEQFF. CDR3 in DNA: TGTGCCAGTAGCGATCTGCGCCTGGGCAGGGGACACAACAATGAGCAGTTCTTC.

The gene calls are TRBV9 and TRBJ2-1, with D unclear. Trimming cost V 2 bases and J 9 bases, with 3 bases left between them. Germline CDR1 SGDLS, CDR2 YYNGEE. The CDR3 contains 10 residues. The CDR3 is CASSVCEQFF. CDR3 nucleotides: TGTGCCAGCAGCGTCTGTGAGCAGTTCTTC. Full variable domain (missing parts from reference TRBV9 and TRBJ2-1): DSGVTQTPKHLITATGQRVTLRCSPRSGDLSVYWYQQSLDQGLQFLIQYYNGEERAKGNILERFSAQQFPDLHSELNLSSLELGDSALYFCASSVCEQFFGPGTRLTVL.

The V and J genes are TRBV14 and TRBJ1-5, with 8 bases lining up with TRBD1. Per germline, CDR1 SGHDN and CDR2 FVKESK. Losses at the gene ends were 1 base for V and 2 bases for J; bases not matched to a gene: 1. The CDR3 has 15 amino acids. The CDR3 region has the DNA TGTGCCAGCAGCCAAGTGGGACAGGGCAATCAGCCCCAGCATTTT. Its translation: CASSQVGQGNQPQHF.

The V and J genes are TRBV10-1 and TRBJ2-1, with 7 bases aligning to TRBD1. Trimming at V came to 6 bases and at J to 2 bases, leaving 7 bases not matched to a gene. The CDR3 loop spans 15 amino acids. CDR1 WNHNN and CDR2 SYGVQD come from the germline V gene (reference sequence). CDR3 bases: TGCGCCAGCAGGAGCGGACAGGATGCCTACAATGAGCAGTTCTTC. This codes for CASRSGQDAYNEQFF.

The chain recombines TRBV10-3 with TRBJ1-5; D is undetermined. With 0 bases removed from V and 1 base from J, the gap between germline ends came to 10 bases. Germline CDR1 and CDR2: ENHRY and SYGVKD. This CDR3 region has 16 residues. CDR3 DNA: TGTGCCATCAGTGAGTCCCCAGGTGGGAGCAATCAGCCCCAGCATTTT. Residues: CAISESPGGSNQPQHF.

The J gene is TRBJ1-2, the V gene TRBV6-5; 7 bases align to TRBD1. J gave up 2 bases and V 7 bases, and 7 bases lay outside the gene matches. Germline V gene lookup returns CDR1 MNHEY and CDR2 SVGAGI. CDR3 length: 14 residues. The CDR3 DNA reads TGTGCCAGCATGACGGACAGGATAAACTATGGCTACACCTTC. Translation gives CASMTDRINYGYTF.

The chain employs TRBV6-5 and TRBJ1-5; D is ambiguous. This CDR3 has 13 amino acids. Germline CDR1 is MNHEY and CDR2 is SVGAGI. V gave up 6 bases and J gave up 4 bases, with 10 bases separating them. CDR3 nucleotide sequence: TGTGCCAGCAGACCCCAGATAAATCAGCCCCAGCATTTT. Encoded protein: CASRPQINQPQHF.

CDR3 region: CASSQQGTNGNTIYF. In DNA, the CDR3 is TGTGCCAGCTCACAACAGGGGACAAATGGAAACACCATATATTTT. This sequence joins TRBV18 and TRBJ1-3; TRBD1 aligns across 7 bases. Unmatched junction bases numbered 6, after V lost 4 bases and J lost 3 bases. The CDR3 contains 15 residues. Germline CDR1 is KGHSH and CDR2 is LQKENI.

On this clone: A read error may produce the germline difference seen at one junction end. The chain couples TRBV5-1 to TRBJ2-5; 7 nucleotides agree with TRBD1. This CDR3 spans 15 amino acids. The germline V gene encodes CDR1 SGHRS and CDR2 YFSETQ. DNA of the CDR3: TGCGCCAGCAGCTTGGATGGCAGGGGGAAAGAGACCCGGTACTTC. Amino acids: CASSLDGRGKETRYF.

The chain has TRBV4-1 and TRBJ1-5; D unresolved. Germline CDR1 MGHRA, CDR2 YSYEKL. V was pared by 1 base and J by 9 bases, with 10 bases between. This CDR3 comprises 13 residues. The CDR3 sequence: CASSQVHPRPQHF. CDR3 nucleotides: TGCGCCAGCAGCCAAGTCCACCCTAGGCCCCAGCATTTT.

This clone was detected only a few times. This chain links TRBV4-1 with TRBJ2-1; 16 bases line up with TRBD2. The V gene end was trimmed by 0 bases and the J gene end by 12 bases; junction bases not matched to a gene: 14. The germline CDR1 and CDR2 sequences are MGHRA and YSYEKL. The CDR3 length is 19 residues. The CDR3 DNA reads TGCGCCAGCAGCCAAGATCAATTGCTTGGGACTAGCGGGGGGGCCGGGCAGTTCTTC. Residues: CASSQDQLLGTSGGAGQFF.

The CDR3, as DNA: TGTGCCAGCAGTTTGGGGGGGAGCACAGATACGCAGTATTTT. It encodes CASSLGGSTDTQYF. This chain links TRBV28 with TRBJ2-3; the match to TRBD2 covers 7 bases. The V gene end was trimmed by 3 bases and the J gene end by 0 bases; junction bases not matched to a gene: 0. Germline loops: CDR1 MDHEN, CDR2 SYDVKM. The CDR3 contains 14 residues.

J is TRBJ1-3 and V is TRBV11-2; 7 bases agree with TRBD1. The germline V gene has CDR1 SGHAT and CDR2 FQNNGV. The CDR3 totals 14 residues. Losses at the gene ends were 6 bases for V and 9 bases for J; bases not matched to a gene: 11. The CDR3 DNA sequence: TGTGCCAGCAGGTCGGGACAGAAACCTAGCACCATATATTTT. It is translated as CASRSGQKPSTIYF. Together with reference TRBV11-2 and TRBJ1-3, the CDR3 gives the full variable domain: EAGVAQSPRYKIIEKRQSVAFWCNPISGHATLYWYQQILGQGPKLLIQFQNNGVVDDSQLPKDRFSAERLKGVDSTLKIQPAKLEDSAVYLCASRSGQKPSTIYFGEGSWLTVV.

This clone was recorded only once. The rearrangement links TRBV4-1 to TRBJ1-3, with a tentative D call TRBD1 (5 bases). Per germline, CDR1 MGHRA and CDR2 YSYEKL. The ends were cut back, 4 bases at V and 0 bases at J, with 16 bases in the middle. The CDR3 consists of 17 residues. The CDR3 loop reads CASSPPGASSSGNTIYF. As DNA, the CDR3 is TGCGCCAGCAGCCCCCCTGGGGCTTCAAGCTCTGGAAACACCATATATTTT.

The V call is TRBV3-1 (or the pseudogene TRBV3-2), the J call TRBJ1-6; 8 bases are a match to TRBD1. Germline V lookup: CDR1 LGHDT, CDR2 YNNKEL (reference sequence). V dropped 3 bases and J dropped 11; count of bases not matched to a gene: 12. The length of the CDR3 is 16 residues. The CDR3 is CASSQDNRGIWPPLHF. As DNA, the CDR3 is TGTGCCAGCAGCCAGGACAACAGGGGGATCTGGCCACCCCTCCACTTT.

The CDR3 is CASSPGQSVRELFF. The CDR3, as DNA: TGTGCCAGTAGTCCGGGACAGAGTGTTAGGGAGCTGTTTTTT. The chain combines TRBV19 with TRBJ2-2; 7 bases line up with TRBD1. The germline CDR1 and CDR2 sequences are LNHDA and SQIVND (reference sequence). The CDR3 length is 14 residues. The V and J ends lost 5 bases and 9 bases, in that order; junction bases with no gene match: 9.

The chain joins TRBV5-5 to TRBJ1-2; 11 positions agree with TRBD1. Germline V gene data show CDR1 as SGHKS and CDR2 as YYEKEE (reference sequence). Trimming took 5 bases from V and 4 from J; bases not matched to a gene: 10. The CDR3 contains 16 residues. CDR3 amino acids: CASSPNGQGASYGYTF. The CDR3 DNA sequence: TGTGCCAGCAGTCCCAACGGACAGGGGGCCTCCTATGGCTACACCTTC.

Only one count was recorded for this clone. The CDR3 DNA reads TGTGCCAGCAGCCGGTCCCGACAGGATTCTAACTATGGCTACACCTTC. Translated, it gives CASSRSRQDSNYGYTF. The J gene is TRBJ1-2, the V gene TRBV16, with a possible D match to TRBD1 (6 bases). In germline, CDR1 is KGHSY, CDR2 FQNENV. There are 16 residues in the CDR3. Trimming shortened V by 4 bases and J by 0 bases, and 15 bases separated the two germline ends.